This TCR beta chain was found in a study of blood T cell repertoires in COVID-19. Study-wide context: In each case, the material was cDNA or gDNA derived from T cells, B-cell-depleted T cells, or PBMCs.

V was cut by 7 bases and J by 4 bases, with 17 bases left in between. This CDR3 is 14 amino acids long. Per germline, CDR1 SGHRS and CDR2 YFSETQ. Using immunoSEQ multiplex PCR, the repertoire was profiled, and TCRdb retains in-frame clones only, with some absent. Of under 450,000 clones listed, 75% to 90% are singletons. The source is a woman in her 40s with COVID-19, enrolled during active disease. This chain links TRBV5-1 with TRBJ1-2; perhaps TRBD1 as D (6 bases). Sample: peripheral blood. The CDR3 nucleotides are TGCGCCAGCGGTAGACAGGATTCCCGCTATGGCTACACCTTC. This codes for CASGRQDSRYGYTF.